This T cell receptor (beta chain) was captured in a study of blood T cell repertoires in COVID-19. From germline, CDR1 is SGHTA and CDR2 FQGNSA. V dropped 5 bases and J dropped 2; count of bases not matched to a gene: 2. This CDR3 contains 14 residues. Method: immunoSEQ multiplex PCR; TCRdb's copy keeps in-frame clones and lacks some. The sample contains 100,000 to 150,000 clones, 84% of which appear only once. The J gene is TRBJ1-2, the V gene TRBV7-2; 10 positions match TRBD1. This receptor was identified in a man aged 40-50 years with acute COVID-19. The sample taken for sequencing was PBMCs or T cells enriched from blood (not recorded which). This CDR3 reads CASSRGQGNYGYTF. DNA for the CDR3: TGTGCCAGCAGCCGGGGACAGGGGAACTATGGCTACACCTTC.